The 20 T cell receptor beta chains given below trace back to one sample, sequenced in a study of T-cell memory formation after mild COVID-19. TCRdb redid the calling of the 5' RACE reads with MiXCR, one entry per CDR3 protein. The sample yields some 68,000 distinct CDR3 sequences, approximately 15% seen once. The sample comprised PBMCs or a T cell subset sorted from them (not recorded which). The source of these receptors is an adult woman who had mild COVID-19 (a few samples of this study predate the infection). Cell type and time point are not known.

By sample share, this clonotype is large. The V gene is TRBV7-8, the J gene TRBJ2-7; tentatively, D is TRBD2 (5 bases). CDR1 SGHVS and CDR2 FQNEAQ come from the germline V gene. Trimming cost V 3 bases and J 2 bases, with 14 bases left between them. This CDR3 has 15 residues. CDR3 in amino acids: CASSFRHEGTYEQYF. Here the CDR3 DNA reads TGTGCCAGCAGCTTTCGGCATGAGGGTACCTACGAGCAGTACTTC.

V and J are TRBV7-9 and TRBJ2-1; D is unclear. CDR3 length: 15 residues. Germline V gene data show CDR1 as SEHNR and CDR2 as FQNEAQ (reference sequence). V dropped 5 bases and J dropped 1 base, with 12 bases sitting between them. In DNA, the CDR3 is TGTGCCAGCAGCCAGTCAGTGGGATCCTACAATGAGCAGTTCTTC. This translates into CASSQSVGSYNEQFF. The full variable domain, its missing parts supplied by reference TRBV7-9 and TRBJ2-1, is DTGVSQNPRHKITKRGQNVTFRCDPISEHNRLYWYRQTLGQGPEFLTYFQNEAQLEKSRLLSDRFSAERPKGSFSTLEIQRTEQGDSAMYLCASSQSVGSYNEQFFGPGTRLTVL.

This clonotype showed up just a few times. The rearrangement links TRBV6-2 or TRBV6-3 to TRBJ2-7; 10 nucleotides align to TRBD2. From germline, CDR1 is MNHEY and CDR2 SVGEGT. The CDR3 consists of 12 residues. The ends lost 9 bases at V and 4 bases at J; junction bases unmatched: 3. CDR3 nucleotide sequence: TGTGCCAGTGGACTAGCGGCATACGAGCAGTACTTC. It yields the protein CASGLAAYEQYF.

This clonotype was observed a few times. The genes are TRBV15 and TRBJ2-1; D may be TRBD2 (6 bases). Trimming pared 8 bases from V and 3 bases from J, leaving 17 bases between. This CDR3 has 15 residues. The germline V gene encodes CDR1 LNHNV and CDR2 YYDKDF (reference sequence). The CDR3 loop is CATGGWDLLYNEQFF. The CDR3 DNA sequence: TGTGCCACCGGCGGGTGGGACTTGCTCTACAATGAGCAGTTCTTC.

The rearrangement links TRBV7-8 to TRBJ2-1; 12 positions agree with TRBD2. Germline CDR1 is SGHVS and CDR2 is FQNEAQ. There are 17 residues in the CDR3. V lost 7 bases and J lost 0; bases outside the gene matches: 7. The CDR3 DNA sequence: TGTGCCAGCACAAAGACTAGCGGGAGCGGCTCCTACAATGAGCAGTTCTTC. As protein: CASTKTSGSGSYNEQFF. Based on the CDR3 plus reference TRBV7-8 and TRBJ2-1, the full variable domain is GAGVSQSPRYKVAKRGQDVALRCDPISGHVSLFWYQQALGQGPEFLTYFQNEAQLDKSGLPSDRFFAERPEGSVSTLKIQRTQQEDSAVYLCASTKTSGSGSYNEQFFGPGTRLTVL.

Written as DNA, the CDR3 is TGTGCCAGCAGCCTTCCCCGCGGGGCATCCACAGATACGCAGTATTTT. The encoded protein is CASSLPRGASTDTQYF. The J gene is TRBJ2-3, the V gene TRBV7-9; TRBD2 might be the D (6 bases). V was cut by 5 bases and J by 2 bases, with 17 bases left in between. Germline-derived CDR1 and CDR2 are SEHNR and FQNEAQ (reference sequence). CDR3 length: 16 residues.

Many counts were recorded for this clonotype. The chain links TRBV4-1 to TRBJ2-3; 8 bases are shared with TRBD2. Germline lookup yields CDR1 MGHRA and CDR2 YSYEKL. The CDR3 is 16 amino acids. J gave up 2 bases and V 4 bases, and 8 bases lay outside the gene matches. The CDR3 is CASSLTLSGVTDTQYF. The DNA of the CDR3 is TGCGCCAGCAGCCTCACCCTTAGCGGGGTCACAGATACGCAGTATTTT.

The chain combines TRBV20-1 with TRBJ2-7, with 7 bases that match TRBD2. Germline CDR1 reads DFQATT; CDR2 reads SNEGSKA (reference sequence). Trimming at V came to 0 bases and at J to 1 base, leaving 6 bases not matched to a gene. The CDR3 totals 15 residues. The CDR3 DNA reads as TGCAGTGCTAGAGATTTCCGGGGGGAGTCCTACGAGCAGTACTTC. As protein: CSARDFRGESYEQYF.

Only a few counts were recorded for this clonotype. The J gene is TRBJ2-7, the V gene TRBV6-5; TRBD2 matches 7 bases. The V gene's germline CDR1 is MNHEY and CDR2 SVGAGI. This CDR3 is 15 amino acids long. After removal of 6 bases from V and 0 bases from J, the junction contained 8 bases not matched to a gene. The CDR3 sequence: CASSLLGGYSYEQYF. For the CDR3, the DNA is TGTGCCAGCAGCCTGCTGGGGGGGTACTCCTACGAGCAGTACTTC.

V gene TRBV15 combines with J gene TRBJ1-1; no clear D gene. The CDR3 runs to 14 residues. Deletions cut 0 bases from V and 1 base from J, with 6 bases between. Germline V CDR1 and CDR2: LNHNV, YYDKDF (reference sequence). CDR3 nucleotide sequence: TGTGCCACCAGCAGAGATTGGGGGAACACTGAAGCTTTCTTT. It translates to CATSRDWGNTEAFF.

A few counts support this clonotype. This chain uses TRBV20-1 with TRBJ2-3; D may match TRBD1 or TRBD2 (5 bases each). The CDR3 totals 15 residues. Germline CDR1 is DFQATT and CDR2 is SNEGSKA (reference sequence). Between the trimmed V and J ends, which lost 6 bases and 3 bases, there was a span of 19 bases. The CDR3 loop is CSAGTDGLGTDTQYF. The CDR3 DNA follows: TGCAGTGCCGGGACGGACGGACTCGGTACAGATACGCAGTATTTT.

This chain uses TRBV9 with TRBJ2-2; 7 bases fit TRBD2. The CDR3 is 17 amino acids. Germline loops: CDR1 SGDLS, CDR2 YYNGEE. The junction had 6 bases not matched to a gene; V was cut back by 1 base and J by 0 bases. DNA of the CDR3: TGTGCCAGCAGCGTATCGACCGGGAGGACGAACACCGGGGAGCTGTTTTTT. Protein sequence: CASSVSTGRTNTGELFF.

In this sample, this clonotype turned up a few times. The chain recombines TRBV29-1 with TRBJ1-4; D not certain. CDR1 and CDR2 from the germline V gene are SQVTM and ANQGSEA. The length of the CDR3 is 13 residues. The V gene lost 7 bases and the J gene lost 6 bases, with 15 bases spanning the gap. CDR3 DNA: TGCAGCGCTGTAAGGCAGGAGCATGAAAAACTGTTTTTT. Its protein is CSAVRQEHEKLFF.

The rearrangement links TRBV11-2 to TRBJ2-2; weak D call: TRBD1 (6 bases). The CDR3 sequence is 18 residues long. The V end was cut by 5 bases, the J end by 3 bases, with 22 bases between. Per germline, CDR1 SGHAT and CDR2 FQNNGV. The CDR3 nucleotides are TGTGCCAGCAGCCCCGACCCGCCCCTGTGGGGGCACACCGGGGAGCTGTTTTTT. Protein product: CASSPDPPLWGHTGELFF.

This CDR3 reads CATATIRTGTGGYEQYF. The CDR3, as DNA: TGTGCCACCGCAACTATCCGGACCGGGACAGGTGGCTACGAGCAGTACTTC. The rearrangement uses TRBV2 and TRBJ2-7; 8 positions agree with TRBD1. From germline, CDR1 is SNHLY and CDR2 FYNNEI. The CDR3 is made up of 17 amino acids. J lost 3 bases, V lost 10 bases, and 20 bases had no gene match.

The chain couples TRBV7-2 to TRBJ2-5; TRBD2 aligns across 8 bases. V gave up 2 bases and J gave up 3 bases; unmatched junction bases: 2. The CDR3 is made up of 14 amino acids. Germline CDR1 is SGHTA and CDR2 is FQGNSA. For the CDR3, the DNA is TGTGCCAGCAGCTTAACGGGAGGGGAAGAGACCCAGTACTTC. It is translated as CASSLTGGEETQYF.

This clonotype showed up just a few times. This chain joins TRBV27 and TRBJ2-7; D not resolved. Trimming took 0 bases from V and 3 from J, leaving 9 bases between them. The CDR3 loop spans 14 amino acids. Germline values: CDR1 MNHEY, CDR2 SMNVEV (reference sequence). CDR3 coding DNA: TGTGCCAGCAGTTTATCGCCCCTCTACTACGAGCAGTACTTC. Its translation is CASSLSPLYYEQYF.

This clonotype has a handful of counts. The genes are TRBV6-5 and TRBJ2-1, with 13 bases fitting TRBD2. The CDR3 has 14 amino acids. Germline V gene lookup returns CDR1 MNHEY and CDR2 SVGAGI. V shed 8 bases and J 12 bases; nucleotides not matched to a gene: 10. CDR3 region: CASGGTSGILGQFF. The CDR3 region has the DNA TGTGCCAGCGGCGGGACTAGCGGGATCCTCGGGCAGTTCTTC.

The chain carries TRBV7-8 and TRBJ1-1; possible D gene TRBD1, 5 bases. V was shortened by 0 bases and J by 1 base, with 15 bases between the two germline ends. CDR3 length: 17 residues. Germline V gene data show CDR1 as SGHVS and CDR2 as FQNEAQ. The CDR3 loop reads CASSLAANGATNTEAFF. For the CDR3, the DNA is TGTGCCAGCAGCTTAGCGGCTAACGGGGCGACGAACACTGAAGCTTTCTTT.

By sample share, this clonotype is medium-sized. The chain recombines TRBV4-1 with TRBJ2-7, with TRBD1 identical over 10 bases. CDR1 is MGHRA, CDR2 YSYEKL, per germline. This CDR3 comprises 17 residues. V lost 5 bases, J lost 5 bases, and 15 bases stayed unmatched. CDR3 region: CASSLSWTGGAIDEQYF. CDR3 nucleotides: TGCGCCAGCAGCTTAAGTTGGACAGGGGGGGCAATCGACGAGCAGTACTTC.